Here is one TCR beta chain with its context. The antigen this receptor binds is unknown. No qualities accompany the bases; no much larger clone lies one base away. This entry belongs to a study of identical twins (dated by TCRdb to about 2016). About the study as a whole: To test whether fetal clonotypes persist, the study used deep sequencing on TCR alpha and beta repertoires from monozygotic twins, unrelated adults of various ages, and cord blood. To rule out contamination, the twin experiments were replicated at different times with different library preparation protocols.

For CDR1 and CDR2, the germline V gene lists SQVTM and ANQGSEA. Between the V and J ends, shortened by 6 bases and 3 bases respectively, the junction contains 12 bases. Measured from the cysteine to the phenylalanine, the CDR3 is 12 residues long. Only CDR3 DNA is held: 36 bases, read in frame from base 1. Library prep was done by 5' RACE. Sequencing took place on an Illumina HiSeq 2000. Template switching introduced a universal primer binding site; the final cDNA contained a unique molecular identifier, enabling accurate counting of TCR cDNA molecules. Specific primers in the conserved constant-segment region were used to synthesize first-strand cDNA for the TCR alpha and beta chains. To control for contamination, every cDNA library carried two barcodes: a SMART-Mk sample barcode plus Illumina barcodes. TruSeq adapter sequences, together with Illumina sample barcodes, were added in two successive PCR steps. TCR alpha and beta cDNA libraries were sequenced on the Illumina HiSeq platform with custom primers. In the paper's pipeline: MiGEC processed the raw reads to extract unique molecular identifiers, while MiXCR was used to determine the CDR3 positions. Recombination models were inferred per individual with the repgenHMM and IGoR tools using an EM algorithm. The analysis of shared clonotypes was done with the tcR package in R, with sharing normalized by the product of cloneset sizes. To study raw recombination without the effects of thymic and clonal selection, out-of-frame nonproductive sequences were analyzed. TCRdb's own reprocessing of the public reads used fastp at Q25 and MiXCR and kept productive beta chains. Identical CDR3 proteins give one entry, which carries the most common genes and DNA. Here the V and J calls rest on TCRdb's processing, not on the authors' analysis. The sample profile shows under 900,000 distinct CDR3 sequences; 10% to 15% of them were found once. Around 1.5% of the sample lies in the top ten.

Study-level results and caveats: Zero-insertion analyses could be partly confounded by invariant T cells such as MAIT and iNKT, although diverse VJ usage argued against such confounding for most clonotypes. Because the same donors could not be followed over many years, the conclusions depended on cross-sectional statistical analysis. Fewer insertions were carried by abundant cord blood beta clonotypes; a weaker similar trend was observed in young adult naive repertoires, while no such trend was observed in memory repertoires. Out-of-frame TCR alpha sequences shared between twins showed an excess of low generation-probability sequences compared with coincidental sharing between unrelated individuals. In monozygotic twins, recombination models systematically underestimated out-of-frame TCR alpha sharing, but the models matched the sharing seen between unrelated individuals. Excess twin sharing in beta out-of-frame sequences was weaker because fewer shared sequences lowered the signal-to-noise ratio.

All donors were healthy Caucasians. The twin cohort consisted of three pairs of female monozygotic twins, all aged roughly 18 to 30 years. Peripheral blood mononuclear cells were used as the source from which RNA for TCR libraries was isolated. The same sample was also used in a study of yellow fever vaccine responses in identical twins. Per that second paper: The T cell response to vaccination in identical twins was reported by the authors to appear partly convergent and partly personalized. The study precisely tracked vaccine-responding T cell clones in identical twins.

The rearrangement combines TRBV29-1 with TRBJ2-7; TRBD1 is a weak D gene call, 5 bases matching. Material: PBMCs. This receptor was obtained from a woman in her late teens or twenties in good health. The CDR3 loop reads CSVGKGHYEQYF. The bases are TGCAGCGTGGGCAAGGGGCACTACGAGCAGTACTTC.